This entry lists 15 T cell receptor beta chains sequenced from one sample in a study of cytotoxic CD8 clonotypes in ibrutinib-treated CLL. TCRdb's copy holds only in-frame clones and misses some; the assay was immunoSEQ multiplex PCR. Among roughly 52,000 clones listed, roughly 57% were seen once. The input for sequencing was PBMCs, taken after 12 months of ibrutinib treatment. These receptors all come from a human donor with chronic lymphocytic leukemia.

This clone was observed once. The chain carries TRBV30 and TRBJ2-7; 11 bases map to TRBD2. Germline V gene lookup returns CDR1 GTSNPN and CDR2 SVGIG (reference sequence). The CDR3 is 12 amino acids. The V and J ends lost 6 bases and 5 bases, in that order; junction bases with no gene match: 3. The CDR3 spells CACNSGRDEQYF. CDR3 nucleotides: TGTGCCTGTAATAGCGGGAGGGACGAGCAGTACTTC.

The J gene is TRBJ2-5, the V gene TRBV19; D remains ambiguous. Per the germline V gene, CDR1 is LNHDA and CDR2 is SQIVND (reference sequence). There are 13 residues in the CDR3. Trimming stripped 3 bases from V and 5 bases from J, with 10 bases between. CDR3 sequence reads: CASSMRLRETQYF. The CDR3 DNA sequence: TGTGCCAGTAGTATGAGGCTGCGGGAGACCCAGTACTTC.

This clone has just a few counts. V is TRBV30 and J is TRBJ1-2, with D unclear. The CDR3 consists of 12 residues. Germline V gives CDR1 GTSNPN, CDR2 SVGIG (reference sequence). V lost 0 bases and J lost 8, with 10 bases in between. CDR3 DNA: TGTGCCTGGAGTGTACCAGTATGGGGCTACACCTTC. Its protein product is CAWSVPVWGYTF.

CDR3 residues: CASSFPDVETQYF. CDR3 DNA sequence: TGTGCCAGCAGCTTTCCGGATGTAGAGACCCAGTACTTC. The chain uses TRBV7-9 and TRBJ2-5, with no clear D. Between the trimmed V and J ends, which lost 3 bases and 4 bases, there was a span of 9 bases. There are 13 residues in the CDR3. Germline assignment: CDR1 SEHNR and CDR2 FQNEAQ (reference sequence).

This clone was counted only a few times. The chain carries TRBV5-4 and TRBJ2-5; 7 positions agree with TRBD2. Germline V gives CDR1 SGHNT, CDR2 YYREEE (reference sequence). V gave up 3 bases and J gave up 7 bases; unmatched junction bases: 6. The CDR3 is 13 residues long. The CDR3 sequence is CASSSGLVGTQYF. Written as DNA, the CDR3 is TGTGCCAGCAGCTCAGGACTAGTGGGGACCCAGTACTTC. The whole variable domain, remainder taken from reference TRBV5-4 and TRBJ2-5, is ETGVTQSPTHLIKTRGQQVTLRCSSQSGHNTVSWYQQALGQGPQFIFQYYREEENGRGNFPPRFSGLQFPNYSSELNVNALELDDSALYLCASSSGLVGTQYFGPGTRLLVL.

This clone was detected a few times. V gene TRBV5-1 combines with J gene TRBJ2-7; a possible D gene is TRBD1 (5 bases). Deletions cut 7 bases from V and 6 bases from J, with 11 bases between. This CDR3 has 11 residues. Germline CDR1 is SGHRS and CDR2 is YFSETQ. The CDR3 spells CASRKGVEQYF. The CDR3 nucleotides are TGCGCCAGCCGGAAAGGGGTCGAGCAGTACTTC.

V gene TRBV9 combines with J gene TRBJ2-1; D uncertain. The germline V and J ends were trimmed by 4 bases and 8 bases, with 13 bases remaining between them. The CDR3 covers 13 residues. In germline, CDR1 is SGDLS, CDR2 YYNGEE. CDR3 loop: CASSPRLGHEQFF. Here the CDR3 DNA reads TGTGCCAGCAGCCCCCGGCTAGGACATGAGCAGTTCTTC.

In this sample, this clone turned up a few times. As DNA, the CDR3 is TGCGCCAGCAGCCGAAATAGCGGGAGCTCCTACAATGAGCAGTTCTTC. Encoded protein: CASSRNSGSSYNEQFF. The chain employs TRBV5-1 and TRBJ2-1; 9 bases match TRBD2. The CDR3 has 16 residues. V gave up 4 bases and J gave up 0 bases; unmatched junction bases: 5. In germline, CDR1 is SGHRS, CDR2 YFSETQ. Complete variable domain (other parts from reference TRBV5-1 and TRBJ2-1): KAGVTQTPRYLIKTRGQQVTLSCSPISGHRSVSWYQQTPGQGLQFLFEYFSETQRNKGNFPGRFSGRQFSNSRSEMNVSTLELGDSALYLCASSRNSGSSYNEQFFGPGTRLTVL.

The chain recombines TRBV30 with TRBJ1-3, with 7 bases aligning to TRBD1. The CDR3 length is 14 residues. Germline V gene sequence: CDR1 GTSNPN, CDR2 SVGIG (reference sequence). Unmatched junction bases numbered 4, after V lost 2 bases and J lost 3 bases. CDR3 DNA sequence: TGTGCCTGGAGTACATCAGGGGGTGGAAACACCATATATTTT. Residues: CAWSTSGGGNTIYF.

The V call is TRBV19, the J call TRBJ1-2; 10 nucleotides line up with TRBD1. The CDR3 totals 11 residues. The junction had 3 bases not matched to a gene; V was cut back by 10 bases and J by 7 bases. The germline CDR1 and CDR2 sequences are LNHDA and SQIVND (reference sequence). CDR3 DNA: TGTGCCATCGGGACAGGGGTTGGCTACACCTTC. Encoded protein: CAIGTGVGYTF.

The gene calls are TRBV27 and TRBJ2-6, with no clear D. The V and J ends lost 2 bases and 0 bases respectively, with 8 bases between them. The CDR3 totals 16 residues. CDR1 is MNHEY and CDR2 is SMNVEV in the germline V gene (reference sequence). Written as DNA, the CDR3 is TGTGCCAGCAGTTTACTAGGGTTCTCTGGGGCCAACGTCCTGACTTTC. Amino acid sequence: CASSLLGFSGANVLTF. Using reference TRBV27 and TRBJ2-6 for the parts outside the CDR3, the full variable domain is EAQVTQNPRYLITVTGKKLTVTCSQNMNHEYMSWYRQDPGLGLRQIYYSMNVEVTDKGDVPEGYKVSRKEKRNFPLILESPSPNQTSLYFCASSLLGFSGANVLTFGAGSRLTVL.

The chain has TRBV19 and TRBJ1-5; D might be TRBD1 (6 bases). CDR1 and CDR2 (germline): LNHDA, SQIVND (reference sequence). Trimming took off 3 bases at V and 4 bases at J, with 10 bases between the two ends. The CDR3 consists of 14 residues. As DNA, the CDR3 is TGTGCCAGTAGTATGGGGACAACAAATCAGCCCCAGCATTTT. Translated: CASSMGTTNQPQHF.

The J gene is TRBJ1-4, the V gene TRBV5-1; D unresolved. Germline CDR1 SGHRS, CDR2 YFSETQ. The CDR3 extends over 15 amino acids. Deletions cut 5 bases from V and 8 bases from J, with 19 bases between. In nucleotides, the CDR3 is TGCGCCAGCAGAAGCCTCGGTTGGCCCTCCGAAAAACTGTTTTTT. Protein sequence: CASRSLGWPSEKLFF.

The chain recombines TRBV11-2 with TRBJ2-7; D gene ambiguous. V lost 6 bases, J lost 3 bases, and 15 bases lay in between. The CDR3 totals 14 residues. Germline V lookup: CDR1 SGHAT, CDR2 FQNNGV. Here the CDR3 reads CASSLSTDGYEQYF. DNA of the CDR3: TGTGCCAGCAGTCTTTCCACCGACGGCTACGAGCAGTACTTC.

The V and J genes are TRBV10-3 and TRBJ1-1, with 7 positions matching TRBD1. Germline V gives CDR1 ENHRY, CDR2 SYGVKD. The CDR3 totals 13 residues. V trimming: 2 bases; J trimming: 8 bases; junction bases outside the gene matches: 5. The CDR3, as DNA: TGTGCCATCAGTGAGGTGACAGGGAGGGAAGCTTTCTTT. This encodes CAISEVTGREAFF.